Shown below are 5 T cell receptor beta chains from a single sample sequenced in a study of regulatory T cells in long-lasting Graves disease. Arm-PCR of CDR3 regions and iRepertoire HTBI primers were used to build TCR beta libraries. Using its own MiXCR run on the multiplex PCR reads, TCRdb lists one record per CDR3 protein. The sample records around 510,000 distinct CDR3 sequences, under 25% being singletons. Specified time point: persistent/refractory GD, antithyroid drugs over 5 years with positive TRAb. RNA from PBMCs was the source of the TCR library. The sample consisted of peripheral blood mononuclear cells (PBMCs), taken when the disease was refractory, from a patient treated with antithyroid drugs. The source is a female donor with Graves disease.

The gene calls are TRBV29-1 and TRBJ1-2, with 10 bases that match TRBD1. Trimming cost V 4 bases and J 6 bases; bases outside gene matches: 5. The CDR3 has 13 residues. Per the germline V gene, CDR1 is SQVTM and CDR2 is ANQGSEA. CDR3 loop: CSVGRDRGHGYTF. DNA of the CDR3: TGCAGCGTTGGGCGTGACAGGGGGCATGGCTACACCTTC.

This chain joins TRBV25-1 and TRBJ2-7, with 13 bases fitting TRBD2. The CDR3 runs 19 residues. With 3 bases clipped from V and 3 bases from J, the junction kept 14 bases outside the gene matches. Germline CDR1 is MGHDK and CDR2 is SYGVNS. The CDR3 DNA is TGTGCCAGCAGTGACCTGATCTGGACTAGCGGGAGACAAATCTACGAGCAGTACTTC. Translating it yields CASSDLIWTSGRQIYEQYF.

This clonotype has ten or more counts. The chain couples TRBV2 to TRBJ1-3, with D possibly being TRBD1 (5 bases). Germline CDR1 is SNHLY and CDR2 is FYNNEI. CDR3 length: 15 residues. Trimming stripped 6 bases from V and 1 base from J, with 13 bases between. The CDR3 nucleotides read TGTGCCAGCAGAGTGGGTGGGGGATCTGGAAACACCATATATTTT. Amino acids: CASRVGGGSGNTIYF.

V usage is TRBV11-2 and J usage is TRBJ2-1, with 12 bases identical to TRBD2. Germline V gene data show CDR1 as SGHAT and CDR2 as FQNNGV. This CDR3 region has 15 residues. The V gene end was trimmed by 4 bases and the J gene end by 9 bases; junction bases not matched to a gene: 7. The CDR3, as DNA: TGTGCCAGCAGCTCCAGACTAGCGGGAGTCTCTGAGCAGTTCTTC. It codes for CASSSRLAGVSEQFF.

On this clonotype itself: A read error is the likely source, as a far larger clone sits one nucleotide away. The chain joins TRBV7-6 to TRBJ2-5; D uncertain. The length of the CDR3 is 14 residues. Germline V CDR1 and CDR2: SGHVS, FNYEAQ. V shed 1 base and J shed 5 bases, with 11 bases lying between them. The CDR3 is CASSLGVYEETQYF. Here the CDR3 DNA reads TGTGCCAGCAGCTTAGGGGTTTACGAGGAGACCCAGTACTTC. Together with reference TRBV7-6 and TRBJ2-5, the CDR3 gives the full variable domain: GAGVSQSPRYKVTKRGQDVALRCDPISGHVSLYWYRQALGQGPEFLTYFNYEAQQDKSGLPNDRFSAERPEGSISTLTIQRTEQRDSAMYRCASSLGVYEETQYFGPGTRLLVL.